The 18 T cell receptor beta chains presented below share a single source sample, sequenced in a study of shared clonotypes between healthy human individuals. Clones were read by immunoSEQ multiplex PCR, and TCRdb kept only the in-frame ones, dropping some. The sample comprises roughly 2.2 million clones, approximately 93% of which are singletons, and 0.35% to 0.5% rests with the top ten. Input material: naive CD4+ T cells from PBMCs. Subset reported: CD45RA+ positively selected. These receptors all stem from a man aged 18 to 29 in good health. Some clones in this sample may be carry-over from other donors' samples.

The J gene is TRBJ2-2, the V gene TRBV28; 10 nucleotides match TRBD2. The CDR3 loop spans 15 amino acids. The J segment lost 4 bases and the V segment lost 5 bases, leaving 4 bases of the junction unmatched. The V gene's germline CDR1 is MDHEN and CDR2 SYDVKM. The CDR3 region has the DNA TGTGCCAGCAGTCTAAGCGGGAGGGCCACCGGGGAGCTGTTTTTT. Translation: CASSLSGRATGELFF.

The rearrangement links TRBV6-1 to TRBJ2-4, with unresolved D. The CDR3 extends over 15 amino acids. V lost 4 bases and J lost 0, with 10 bases in between. Per the germline V gene, CDR1 is MNHNS and CDR2 is SASEGT. The CDR3 loop is CASSGSRLAKNIQYF. In DNA, the CDR3 is TGTGCCAGCAGTGGGAGTCGGTTAGCCAAAAACATTCAGTACTTC.

The rearrangement joins TRBV27 to TRBJ1-5, with D maybe TRBD1 (5 bases). The V end lost 5 bases, the J end lost 9 bases, and 14 bases lay between the germline ends. CDR1 is MNHEY and CDR2 is SMNVEV in the germline V gene (reference sequence). The CDR3 spans 13 residues. DNA for the CDR3: TGTGCCAGCAGTGTGGGACCCAGGCGGCCCCAGCATTTT. Protein: CASSVGPRRPQHF.

The chain links TRBV6-1 to TRBJ1-4; 9 positions match TRBD1. The CDR3 consists of 15 residues. The trim removed 4 bases at V and 7 bases at J, leaving 7 bases unmatched. Germline loops: CDR1 MNHNS, CDR2 SASEGT. CDR3 region: CASSATGTGLEKLFF. Here the CDR3 DNA reads TGTGCCAGCAGTGCAACCGGGACAGGGCTTGAAAAACTGTTTTTT.

This chain links TRBV28 with TRBJ1-5, with 8 bases lining up with TRBD1. The CDR3 totals 14 residues. V lost 7 bases, J lost 4 bases, and 6 bases stayed unmatched. Germline V lookup: CDR1 MDHEN, CDR2 SYDVKM. CDR3 protein: CASTDRGLNQPQHF. CDR3 in DNA: TGTGCCAGCACCGACAGGGGACTTAATCAGCCCCAGCATTTT.

The chain combines TRBV9 with TRBJ2-1; TRBD1 matches at 7 bases. CDR1 and CDR2 (germline): SGDLS, YYNGEE. The CDR3 runs to 15 residues. The junction had 9 bases not matched to a gene; V was cut back by 3 bases and J by 6 bases. The CDR3 reads CASSARDSPPNEQFF. CDR3 DNA: TGTGCCAGCAGCGCCCGGGACAGTCCCCCCAATGAGCAGTTCTTC.

The chain employs TRBV6-5 and TRBJ2-5; D call uncertain. Trimming took 4 bases from V and 2 from J, leaving 14 bases between them. From germline, CDR1 is MNHEY and CDR2 SVGAGI. This CDR3 contains 15 residues. Here the CDR3 DNA reads TGTGCCAGCAGTTGGGTCCCCGGAACTCAAGAGACCCAGTACTTC. Its translation: CASSWVPGTQETQYF.

The rearrangement links TRBV5-1 to TRBJ2-3; possibly TRBD2 for D (6 bases). The germline CDR1 and CDR2 sequences are SGHRS and YFSETQ. The CDR3 is 15 residues long. V lost 3 bases and J 7 bases, leaving 18 bases between the germline ends. CDR3 loop: CASSSPGTHPNTQYF. In DNA, the CDR3 is TGCGCCAGCAGCTCACCCGGGACTCATCCAAATACGCAGTATTTT.

With respect to this clone: In the same sample, other DNA sequences code for this CDR3. V and J are TRBV2 and TRBJ2-3; no firm D call. CDR1 is SNHLY, CDR2 FYNNEI, per germline. V shed 6 bases and J shed 0 bases, with 7 bases lying between them. The CDR3 covers 13 residues. CDR3 sequence (DNA): TGTGCCAGCAGCCTACAGAGCACAGATACGCAGTATTTT. Its translation is CASSLQSTDTQYF.

V is TRBV6-5 and J is TRBJ1-2; weak D call: TRBD1 (6 bases). CDR3 size: 15 residues. Germline-derived CDR1 and CDR2 are MNHEY and SVGAGI. V was trimmed by 2 bases and J by 3 bases, leaving 13 bases between them. The CDR3 bases are TGTGCCAGCAGTTACAAGGGACAACTACACTATGGCTACACCTTC. Encoded protein: CASSYKGQLHYGYTF.

The rearrangement joins TRBV4-2 to TRBJ1-2, with D perhaps matching TRBD1 (5 bases). CDR1 is LGHNA, CDR2 YNFKEQ, per germline. CDR3 length: 14 residues. The germline V and J ends were trimmed by 0 bases and 4 bases, with 9 bases remaining between them. CDR3: CASSQDGGGYGYTF. DNA of the CDR3: TGTGCCAGCAGCCAAGATGGGGGGGGCTATGGCTACACCTTC.

The chain joins TRBV30 to TRBJ1-3, with D uncertain. The CDR3 extends over 13 amino acids. Trimming took 7 bases from V and 1 from J, leaving 11 bases between them. CDR1 and CDR2 (germline): GTSNPN, SVGIG (reference sequence). This CDR3 is CAFRHTSGNTIYF. In DNA, the CDR3 is TGTGCCTTTCGACACACTTCTGGAAACACCATATATTTT.

V and J are TRBV29-1 and TRBJ2-4; TRBD1 matches 12 bases. Germline V gene lookup returns CDR1 SQVTM and CDR2 ANQGSEA. V lost 7 bases to trimming and J lost 8 bases; unmatched junction nucleotides: 9. The CDR3 runs 14 residues. CDR3 protein: CSAGGGTGGDIQYF. The CDR3 DNA is TGCAGCGCCGGCGGGGGGACAGGGGGCGACATTCAGTACTTC.

V is TRBV10-3 and J is TRBJ2-7; 10 nucleotides match TRBD1. Germline V gene data show CDR1 as ENHRY and CDR2 as SYGVKD. The CDR3 has 15 residues. The V segment lost 6 bases and the J segment 3 bases; nucleotides outside the gene matches: 8. CDR3 DNA sequence: TGTGCCATCAGAGGACTCGGACAGGGGGTCTACGAGCAGTACTTC. Protein: CAIRGLGQGVYEQYF.

This clone was counted a single time. In DNA, the CDR3 is TGTGCCAGCAGCCCGGGGACGGCTTACAATGAGCAGTTCTTC. This codes for CASSPGTAYNEQFF. The V gene is TRBV5-5, the J gene TRBJ2-1, with D possibly being TRBD1 or TRBD2 (5 bases each). The CDR3 loop spans 14 amino acids. Trimming cost V 4 bases and J 4 bases, with 12 bases left between them. Germline V gene sequence: CDR1 SGHKS, CDR2 YYEKEE (reference sequence).

V gene TRBV2 combines with J gene TRBJ2-2; D gene ambiguous. The CDR3 covers 13 residues. Germline-derived CDR1 and CDR2 are SNHLY and FYNNEI. The V end was cut by 5 bases, the J end by 5 bases, with 9 bases between. The DNA for the CDR3 is TGTGCCAGCAGTAGCCTGGGGACCGGGGAGCTGTTTTTT. Amino acid sequence: CASSSLGTGELFF.

The V call is TRBV5-4, the J call TRBJ2-1, with TRBD2 identical over 11 bases. CDR3 length: 15 residues. The trim removed 2 bases at V and 9 bases at J, leaving 7 bases unmatched. Germline values: CDR1 SGHNT, CDR2 YYREEE (reference sequence). Here the CDR3 reads CASSLLAGAMGEQFF. The CDR3 DNA follows: TGTGCCAGCAGCTTACTAGCGGGGGCCATGGGTGAGCAGTTCTTC.

This chain connects TRBV28 to TRBJ2-4; D is undetermined. The germline gives CDR1 MDHEN, CDR2 SYDVKM. V lost 7 bases to trimming and J lost 10 bases, with 14 bases between them. The CDR3 extends over 12 amino acids. As DNA, the CDR3 is TGTGCCAGCACCTCGAACGTGCCAATTCAGTACTTC. This translates into CASTSNVPIQYF.